This T cell receptor beta chain was observed in a study of T cell responses to AZD1222 COVID-19 vaccine (dated by TCRdb to the early 2020s). Some background on the complete study: AZD1222 recipients with second doses at about 4 weeks or about 12 weeks were pooled, because spike-specific TCR depth and breadth did not differ between schedules. TCR sequencing covered over 230 trial participants: 200 to 220 given two doses of AZD1222 and 26 given two doses of MenACWY control vaccine. Trial participants were enrolled by age into 18-55, 56-69 and 70-plus year subgroups, with approximately 160, 26 and 62 TCR-sequenced participants respectively.

Reading the germline V gene gives CDR1 SGHTA and CDR2 FQGTGA. V is pruned by 4 bases and J by 0 bases, leaving 15 bases of the junction without a gene match. The cysteine opens and the phenylalanine closes a CDR3 of 20 amino acids. The DNA shown is the 60-base CDR3, in frame from base 1. Remarks on this clone: Its antigen is still unknown. No qualities accompany the bases; no much larger clone lies one base away.

Study-wide findings and limitations: Because no day 14 peak-response samples were available, the repertoires could be characterized only after the peak T cell response. Most participants were white British and females outnumbered males, and the authors suggested that clonal diversity may have been underestimated. Reportedly, almost half of the unique spike-specific TCRs recognized epitopes lying outside the regions that are mutated in the B.1.351 and B.1.1.7 variants. Conclusions about previously exposed vaccinees are limited because only five to seven AZD1222 recipients were SARS-CoV-2 seropositive at baseline. Spike-specific TCR breadth and depth rose significantly after two AZD1222 doses compared with day 0 and with MenACWY recipients. The vaccine-associated CD4 TCRs covered the entire spike protein, and the dominant responses fell in regions 160-218 and 743-854. In the small 56-69-year group, the increase in depth fell short of significance, most likely because of low power.

The CDR3 regions of human TCRbeta chains were subjected to immunosequencing. Turning to the authors' computational methods: Repertoire TCRs were checked for matches against a reference library of SARS-CoV-2-specific TCRs that had been generated using the MIRA antigen-specificity platform. Breadth was defined as the fraction of unique TCRs that were SARS-CoV-2-associated. Depth was defined as the fraction of total T cells that were SARS-CoV-2-associated. Using the MIRA data, every spike-specific TCR was mapped to the spike region that the TCR reacted to and assigned to either a CD4 or a CD8 class. Log10-transformed breadth and depth values were compared by one-way ANOVA with Sidak's multiple comparisons tests. What TCRdb holds here is the immuneACCESS table cut down to in-frame rearrangements. Part of the clones is not present; checked against another copy, under half of the missing clones reflect an unresolved V gene, and the others are unexplained. That table supplies the V and J calls and clone size; D and trimming were determined from the DNA. The sample table holds approximately 180,000 clones, of which 88% were seen once. The ten largest clones capture around 7.9% of the sample.

The meaning of the sample's time point label: baseline before first vaccination. The vaccinee samples were drawn from two UK trials, COV001 and COV002, one of which was a single-blind randomized controlled phase 2/3 trial testing AZD1222 (ChAdOx1 nCoV-19) in healthy adults. Trial participant PBMC samples were collected at day 0 and day 28 after the second dose for TCRbeta chain sequencing. The sample here was peripheral blood, taken on day 0 of AZD1222 vaccination. The sequence came from an adult in good health. Recombination linked TRBV7-3 to TRBJ2-6; 7 junctional bases match TRBD1. CDR3 reads: CASSSEGVSGQRSGANVLTF. The nucleotide sequence is TGTGCCAGCAGCTCTGAGGGAGTGTCGGGACAGCGCTCTGGGGCCAACGTCCTGACTTTC. The entire variable domain, with the stretches around the CDR3 drawn from the reference TRBV7-3 and TRBJ2-6 proteins, is GAGVSQTPSNKVTEKGKYVELRCDPISGHTALYWYRQSLGQGPEFLIYFQGTGAADDSGLPNDRFFAVRPEGSVSTLKIQRTERGDSAVYLCASSSEGVSGQRSGANVLTFGAGSRLTVL.